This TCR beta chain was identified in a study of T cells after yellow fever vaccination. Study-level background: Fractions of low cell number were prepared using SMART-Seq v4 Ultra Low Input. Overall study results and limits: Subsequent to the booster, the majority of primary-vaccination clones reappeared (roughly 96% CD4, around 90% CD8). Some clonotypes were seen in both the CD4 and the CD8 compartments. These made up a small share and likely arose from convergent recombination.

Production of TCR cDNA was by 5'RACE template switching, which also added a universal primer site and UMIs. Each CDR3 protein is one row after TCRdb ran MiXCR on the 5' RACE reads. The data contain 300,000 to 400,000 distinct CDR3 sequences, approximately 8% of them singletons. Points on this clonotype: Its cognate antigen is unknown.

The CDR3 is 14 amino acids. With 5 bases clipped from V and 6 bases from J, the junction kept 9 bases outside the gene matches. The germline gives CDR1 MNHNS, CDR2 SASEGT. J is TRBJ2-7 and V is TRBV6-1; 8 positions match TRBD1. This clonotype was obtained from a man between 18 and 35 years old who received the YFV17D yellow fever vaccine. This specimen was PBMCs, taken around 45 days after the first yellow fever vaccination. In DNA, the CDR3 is TGTGCCAGCAGTAGACGGACAGGGTCTTTCGAGCAGTACGTC. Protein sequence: CASSRRTGSFEQYV.